This record looks at one TCR beta chain sequence and its context. This sample was taken from a study of cytomegalovirus exposure and HLA in healthy donors. V dropped 3 bases and J dropped 5; count of bases not matched to a gene: 4. Germline V gene data show CDR1 as LNHDA and CDR2 as SQIVND (reference sequence). The CDR3 spans 14 residues. This PCR relied on a set of 60 Vbeta primers and 13 Jbeta primers. This table comes from immunoSEQ multiplex PCR, and its TCRdb copy is limited to in-frame clones, with some not included. Seen here are approximately 220,000 clones, 60% to 80% observed once, and the top ten hold 1.8%.

Material: PBMCs. The rearrangement uses TRBV19 and TRBJ2-1; 7 nucleotides line up with TRBD1. This receptor was identified in a woman aged 25 to 39 in good health and CMV-seronegative. The CDR3 reads CASSIRGQDNEQFF. The CDR3 DNA is TGTGCCAGTAGTATTCGAGGACAGGACAATGAGCAGTTCTTC.